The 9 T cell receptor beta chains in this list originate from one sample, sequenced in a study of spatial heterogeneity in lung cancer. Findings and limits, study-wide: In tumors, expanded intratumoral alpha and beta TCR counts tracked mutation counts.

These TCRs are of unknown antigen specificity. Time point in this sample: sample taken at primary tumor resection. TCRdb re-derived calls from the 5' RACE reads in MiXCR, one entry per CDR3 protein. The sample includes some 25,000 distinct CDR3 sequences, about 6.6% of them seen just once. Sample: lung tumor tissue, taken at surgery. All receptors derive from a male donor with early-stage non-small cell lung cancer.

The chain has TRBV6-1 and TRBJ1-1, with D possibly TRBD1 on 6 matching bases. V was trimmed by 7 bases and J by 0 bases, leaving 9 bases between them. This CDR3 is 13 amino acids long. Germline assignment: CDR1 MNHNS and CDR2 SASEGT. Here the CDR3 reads CASKGQMNTEAFF. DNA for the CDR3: TGTGCCAGCAAAGGACAGATGAACACTGAAGCTTTCTTT.

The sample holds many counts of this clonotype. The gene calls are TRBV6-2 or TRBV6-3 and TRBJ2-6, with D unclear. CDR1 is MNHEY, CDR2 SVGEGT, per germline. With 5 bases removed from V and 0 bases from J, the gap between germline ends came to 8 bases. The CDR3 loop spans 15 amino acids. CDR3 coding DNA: TGTGCCAGCAGTCCGCCTAGCTCTGGGGCCAACGTCCTGACTTTC. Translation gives CASSPPSSGANVLTF.

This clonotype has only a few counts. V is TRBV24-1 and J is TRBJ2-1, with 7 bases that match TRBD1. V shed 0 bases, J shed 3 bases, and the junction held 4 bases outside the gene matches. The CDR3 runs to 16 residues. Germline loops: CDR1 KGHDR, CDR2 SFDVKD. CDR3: CATSDLSAGGYNEQFF. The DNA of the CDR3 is TGTGCCACCAGTGATTTGAGTGCAGGGGGCTACAATGAGCAGTTCTTC.

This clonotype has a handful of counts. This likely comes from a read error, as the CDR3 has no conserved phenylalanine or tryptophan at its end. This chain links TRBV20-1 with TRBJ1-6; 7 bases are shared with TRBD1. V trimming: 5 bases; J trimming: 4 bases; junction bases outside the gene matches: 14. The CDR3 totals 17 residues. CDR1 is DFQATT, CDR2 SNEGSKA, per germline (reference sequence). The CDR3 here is CSASREGAGSYNSPLHL. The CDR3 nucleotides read TGCAGTGCTTCTAGGGAGGGGGCGGGTAGTTATAATTCACCCCTCCACCTT.

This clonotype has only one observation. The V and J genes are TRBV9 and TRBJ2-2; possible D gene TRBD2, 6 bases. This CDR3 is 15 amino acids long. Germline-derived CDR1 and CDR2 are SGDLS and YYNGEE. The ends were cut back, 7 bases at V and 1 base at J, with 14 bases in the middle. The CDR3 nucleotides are TGTGCCAGCGCCGGGGGTCTAGTGAACACCGGGGAGCTGTTTTTT. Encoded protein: CASAGGLVNTGELFF.

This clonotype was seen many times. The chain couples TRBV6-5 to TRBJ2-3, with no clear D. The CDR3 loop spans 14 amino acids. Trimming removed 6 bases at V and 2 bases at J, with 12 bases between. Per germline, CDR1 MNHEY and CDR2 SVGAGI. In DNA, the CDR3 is TGTGCCAGCAGCCCCTATAGGGCCACAGATACGCAGTATTTT. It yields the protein CASSPYRATDTQYF.

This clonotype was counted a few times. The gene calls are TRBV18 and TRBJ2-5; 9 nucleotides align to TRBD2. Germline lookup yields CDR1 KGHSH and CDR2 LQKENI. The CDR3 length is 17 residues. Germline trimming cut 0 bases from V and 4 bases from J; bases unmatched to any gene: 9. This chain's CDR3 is CASSPPLAGVPGETQYF. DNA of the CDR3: TGTGCCAGCTCACCACCCTTAGCGGGGGTTCCGGGAGAGACCCAGTACTTC.

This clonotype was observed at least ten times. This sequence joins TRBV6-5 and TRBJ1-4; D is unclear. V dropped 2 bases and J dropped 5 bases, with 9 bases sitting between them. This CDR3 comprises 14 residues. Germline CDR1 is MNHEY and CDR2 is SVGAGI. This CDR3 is CASSYRAGNEKLFF. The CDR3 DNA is TGTGCCAGCAGTTACAGGGCAGGCAATGAAAAACTGTTTTTT.

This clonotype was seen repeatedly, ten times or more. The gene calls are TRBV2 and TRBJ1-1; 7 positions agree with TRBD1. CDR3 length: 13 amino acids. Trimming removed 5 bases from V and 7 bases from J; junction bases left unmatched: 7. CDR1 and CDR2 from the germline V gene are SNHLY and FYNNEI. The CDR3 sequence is CASSRMGQFEAFF. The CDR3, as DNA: TGTGCCAGCAGTCGTATGGGACAGTTTGAAGCTTTCTTT.